This is a list of T cell receptor beta chains from one sample in a study of cytomegalovirus exposure and HLA in healthy donors. Assay used: immunoSEQ multiplex PCR; TCRdb lists only in-frame clones, some missing. The data contain roughly 190,000 clones, roughly 79% of them seen just once; the ten biggest clones take up 1.5% to 2%. Sequencing used PBMCs. Receptors were obtained from a woman younger than 35 in good health and CMV-seronegative. The CDR3 runs from the conserved cysteine through the conserved F or W. The order of the fields is V gene, J gene, D gene, clone size, CDR3 DNA, CDR3 protein. The D gene is left open where the match is weak. Rows may omit the clone size; those that give it use once, few, many or a size class.

v_gene: TRBV19; j_gene: TRBJ1-1; d_gene: .; abundance: few; CDR3nt: TGTGCCAGTAGTAGGCAGGTTAGTCTGAACACTGAAGCTTTCTTT; CDR3aa: CASSRQVSLNTEAFF
v_gene: TRBV6-1; j_gene: TRBJ2-7; d_gene: TRBD1; abundance: .; CDR3nt: TGTGCCAGCAGTGAAGAGACAGGGACAGCCTACGAGCAGTACTTC; CDR3aa: CASSEETGTAYEQYF
v_gene: TRBV29-1; j_gene: TRBJ1-1; d_gene: .; abundance: .; CDR3nt: TGCAGCGTCTTTCCTCTTCGCGGGCCTAAGAACACTGAAGCTTTCTTT; CDR3aa: CSVFPLRGPKNTEAFF
v_gene: TRBV5-1; j_gene: TRBJ2-2; d_gene: TRBD1; abundance: .; CDR3nt: TGCGCCAGCAGCTTTCGGGACAGGGGTAGGGAGCTGTTTTTT; CDR3aa: CASSFRDRGRELFF
v_gene: TRBV28; j_gene: TRBJ1-2; d_gene: TRBD1; abundance: .; CDR3nt: TGTGCCAGCGGGCGGGACAGAGGCGATACCTTC; CDR3aa: CASGRDRGDTF
v_gene: TRBV5-1; j_gene: TRBJ2-2; d_gene: TRBD1; abundance: .; CDR3nt: TGCGCCAGCCTGCGCGAGACAGGGCTGCCCACCGGGGAGCTGTTTTTT; CDR3aa: CASLRETGLPTGELFF
v_gene: TRBV7-3; j_gene: TRBJ2-6; d_gene: .; abundance: once; CDR3nt: TGTGCCAGCAGTGACAGTTCCTCTGGGGCCAACGTCCTGACTTTC; CDR3aa: CASSDSSSGANVLTF
v_gene: TRBV7-8; j_gene: TRBJ1-5; d_gene: .; abundance: .; CDR3nt: TGTGCCAGCAGCTTTCGGGTAAATAGCAATCAGCCCCAGCATTTT; CDR3aa: CASSFRVNSNQPQHF
v_gene: TRBV5-1; j_gene: TRBJ1-2; d_gene: .; abundance: .; CDR3nt: TGCGCCAGCAGCTTGGCTGGCTCAGGGCAAGGCTATGGCTACACCTTC; CDR3aa: CASSLAGSGQGYGYTF
v_gene: TRBV7-3; j_gene: TRBJ2-5; d_gene: TRBD1; abundance: .; CDR3nt: TGTGCCAGCAGCCGAACCGGGACAGTTCCACAAGAGACCCAGTACTTC; CDR3aa: CASSRTGTVPQETQYF
v_gene: TRBV29-1; j_gene: TRBJ2-7; d_gene: TRBD1; abundance: .; CDR3nt: TGCAGCGTCAAAGGGACAGCCTACGAGCAGTACTTC; CDR3aa: CSVKGTAYEQYF
v_gene: TRBV27; j_gene: TRBJ2-7; d_gene: TRBD1; abundance: .; CDR3nt: TGTGCCAGCAGTCTTACTCCGGGACAGGGGAGATTCGAGCAGTACTTC; CDR3aa: CASSLTPGQGRFEQYF
v_gene: TRBV28; j_gene: TRBJ2-2; d_gene: TRBD1; abundance: .; CDR3nt: TGTGCCAGCAGCCCGACAGGGTACACCGGGGAGCTGTTTTTT; CDR3aa: CASSPTGYTGELFF
v_gene: TRBV28; j_gene: TRBJ2-7; d_gene: TRBD1; abundance: .; CDR3nt: TGTGCCAGCAGTTTACCTGTTGGGACAGCCTCAGGTTCAATCTACGAGCAGTACTTC; CDR3aa: CASSLPVGTASGSIYEQYF
v_gene: TRBV4-3; j_gene: TRBJ1-2; d_gene: .; abundance: .; CDR3nt: TGCGCCAGCAGCCAGGAGACAGCTCGTTACCTCTATGGCTACACCTTC; CDR3aa: CASSQETARYLYGYTF
v_gene: TRBV14; j_gene: TRBJ2-7; d_gene: .; abundance: once; CDR3nt: TGTGCCAGCAGCCAAGATCTACCCCTCATCGGCGAGCAGTACTTC; CDR3aa: CASSQDLPLIGEQYF
v_gene: TRBV5-1; j_gene: TRBJ2-1; d_gene: .; abundance: .; CDR3nt: TGCGCCAGCAGCTTCCTGCCAGGTCTTAGGAATGAGCAGTTCTTC; CDR3aa: CASSFLPGLRNEQFF
v_gene: TRBV5-1; j_gene: TRBJ2-7; d_gene: TRBD2; abundance: .; CDR3nt: TGCGCCAGCAGCCTACCGGGAGGACTCCCGCATGAGCAGTACTTC; CDR3aa: CASSLPGGLPHEQYF
v_gene: TRBV2; j_gene: TRBJ1-1; d_gene: .; abundance: .; CDR3nt: TGTGCCAGCATGCTACAGGGATCGAACACTGAAGCTTTCTTT; CDR3aa: CASMLQGSNTEAFF
v_gene: TRBV6-1; j_gene: TRBJ2-3; d_gene: .; abundance: .; CDR3nt: TGTGCCAGCAGTGGGGTAGGGAGAAAAAAGTATTTT; CDR3aa: CASSGVGRKKYF
v_gene: TRBV11-2; j_gene: TRBJ2-7; d_gene: TRBD2; abundance: few; CDR3nt: TGTGCCAGCAGCTTAGGGGGGACTAGCGGGAGCTACGAGCAGTACTTC; CDR3aa: CASSLGGTSGSYEQYF
v_gene: TRBV13; j_gene: TRBJ1-1; d_gene: TRBD1; abundance: .; CDR3nt: TGTGCCAGCAGCTTAGGGGGGACAGGGGACACTGAAGCTTTCTTT; CDR3aa: CASSLGGTGDTEAFF
v_gene: TRBV21-1; j_gene: TRBJ1-5; d_gene: .; abundance: few; CDR3nt: TGTGCCACCACGGGACAACTCAATCAGCCCCAGCATTTT; CDR3aa: CATTGQLNQPQHF
v_gene: TRBV9; j_gene: TRBJ1-1; d_gene: .; abundance: .; CDR3nt: TGTGCCAGCAGCGTTGAGGATGGCACTGAAGCTTTCTTT; CDR3aa: CASSVEDGTEAFF
v_gene: TRBV29-1; j_gene: TRBJ1-1; d_gene: .; abundance: .; CDR3nt: TGCAGCGTTACGGAGGTGGGGAGGGGCATGAACACTGAAGCTTTCTTT; CDR3aa: CSVTEVGRGMNTEAFF
v_gene: TRBV5-1; j_gene: TRBJ1-4; d_gene: .; abundance: .; CDR3nt: TGCGCCAGCAGCTTGGATCAGGGAAGTGAAAAACTGTTTTTT; CDR3aa: CASSLDQGSEKLFF
v_gene: TRBV21-1; j_gene: TRBJ2-3; d_gene: .; abundance: few; CDR3nt: TGTGCCAGCAGCAAATCGCAGGATTCAGATACGCAGTATTTT; CDR3aa: CASSKSQDSDTQYF
v_gene: TRBV5-1; j_gene: TRBJ2-3; d_gene: .; abundance: .; CDR3nt: TGCGCCAGCAGCTTGGTCGTCACAGATACGCAGTATTTT; CDR3aa: CASSLVVTDTQYF